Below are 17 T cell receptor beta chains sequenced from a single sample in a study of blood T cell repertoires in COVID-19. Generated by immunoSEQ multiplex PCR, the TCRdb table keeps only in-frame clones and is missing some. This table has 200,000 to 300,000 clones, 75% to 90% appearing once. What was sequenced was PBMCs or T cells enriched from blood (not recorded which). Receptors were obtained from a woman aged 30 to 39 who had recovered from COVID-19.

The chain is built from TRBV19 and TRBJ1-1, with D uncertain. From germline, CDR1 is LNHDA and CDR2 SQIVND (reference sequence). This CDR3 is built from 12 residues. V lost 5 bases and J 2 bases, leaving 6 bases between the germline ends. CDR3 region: CASSQINTEAFF. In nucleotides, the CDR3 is TGTGCCAGTAGTCAGATCAACACTGAAGCTTTCTTT.

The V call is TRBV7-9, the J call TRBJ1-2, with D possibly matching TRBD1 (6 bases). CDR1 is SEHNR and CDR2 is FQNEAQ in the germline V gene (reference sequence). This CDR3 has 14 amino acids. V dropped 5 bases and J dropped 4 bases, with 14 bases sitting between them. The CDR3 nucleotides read TGTGCCAGCAGCCTCGGACAGTATCTCTATGGCTACACCTTC. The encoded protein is CASSLGQYLYGYTF. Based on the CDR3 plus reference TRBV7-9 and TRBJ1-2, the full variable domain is DTGVSQNPRHKITKRGQNVTFRCDPISEHNRLYWYRQTLGQGPEFLTYFQNEAQLEKSRLLSDRFSAERPKGSFSTLEIQRTEQGDSAMYLCASSLGQYLYGYTFGSGTRLTVV.

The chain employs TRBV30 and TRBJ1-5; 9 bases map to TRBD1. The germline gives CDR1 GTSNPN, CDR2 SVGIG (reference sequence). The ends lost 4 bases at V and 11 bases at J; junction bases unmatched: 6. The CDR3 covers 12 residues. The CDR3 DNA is TGTGCCTGGACTACGGGACAGGGAACCCAGCATTTT. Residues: CAWTTGQGTQHF.

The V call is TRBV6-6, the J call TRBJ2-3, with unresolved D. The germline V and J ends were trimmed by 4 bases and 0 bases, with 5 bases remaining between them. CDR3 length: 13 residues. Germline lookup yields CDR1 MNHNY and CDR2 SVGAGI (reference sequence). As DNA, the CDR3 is TGTGCCAGCAGTTTAGTGAGCACAGATACGCAGTATTTT. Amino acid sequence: CASSLVSTDTQYF.

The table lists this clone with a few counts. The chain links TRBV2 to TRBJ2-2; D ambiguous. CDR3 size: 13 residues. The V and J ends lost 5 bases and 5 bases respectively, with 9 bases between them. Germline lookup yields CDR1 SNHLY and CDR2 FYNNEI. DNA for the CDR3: TGTGCCAGCAGTCCGGGTCATACCGGGGAGCTGTTTTTT. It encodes CASSPGHTGELFF.

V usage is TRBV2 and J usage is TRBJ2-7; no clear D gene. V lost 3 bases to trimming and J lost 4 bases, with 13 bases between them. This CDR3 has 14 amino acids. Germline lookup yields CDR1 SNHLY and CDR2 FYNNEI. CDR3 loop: CASSDVGTSYEQYF. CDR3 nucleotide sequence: TGTGCCAGCAGTGACGTTGGCACCTCTTACGAGCAGTACTTC.

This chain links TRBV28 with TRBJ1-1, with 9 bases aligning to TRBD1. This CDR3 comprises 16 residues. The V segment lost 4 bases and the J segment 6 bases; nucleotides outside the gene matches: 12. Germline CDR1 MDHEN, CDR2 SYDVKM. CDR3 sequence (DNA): TGTGCCAGCAGTTCCCTCCTCGGGACAGGGAGTCCTGAAGCTTTCTTT. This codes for CASSSLLGTGSPEAFF.

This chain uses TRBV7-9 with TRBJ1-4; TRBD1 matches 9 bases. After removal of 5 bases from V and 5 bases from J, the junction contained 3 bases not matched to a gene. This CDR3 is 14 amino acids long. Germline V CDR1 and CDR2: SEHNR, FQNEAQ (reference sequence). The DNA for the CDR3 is TGTGCCAGCAGCCCAGGGACAGGGAATGAAAAACTGTTTTTT. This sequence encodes CASSPGTGNEKLFF.

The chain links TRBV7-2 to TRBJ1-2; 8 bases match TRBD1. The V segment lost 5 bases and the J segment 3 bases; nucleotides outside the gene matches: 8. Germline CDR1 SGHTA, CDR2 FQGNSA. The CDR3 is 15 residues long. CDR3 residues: CASSPRDRPYYGYTF. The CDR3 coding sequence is TGTGCCAGCAGCCCAAGGGACAGGCCATACTATGGCTACACCTTC.

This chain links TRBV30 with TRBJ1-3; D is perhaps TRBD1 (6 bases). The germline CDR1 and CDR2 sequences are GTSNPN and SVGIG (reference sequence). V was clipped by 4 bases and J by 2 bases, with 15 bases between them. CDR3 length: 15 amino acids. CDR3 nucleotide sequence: TGTGCCTGGACCTTACGGGGGGCAACTGGAAACACCATATATTTT. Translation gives CAWTLRGATGNTIYF.

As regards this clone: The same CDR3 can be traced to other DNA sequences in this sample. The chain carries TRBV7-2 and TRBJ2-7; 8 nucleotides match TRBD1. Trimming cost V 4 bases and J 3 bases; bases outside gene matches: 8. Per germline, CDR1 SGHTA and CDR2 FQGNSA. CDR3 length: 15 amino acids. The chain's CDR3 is CASSSRTGSIYEQYF. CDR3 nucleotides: TGTGCCAGCAGCTCAAGGACAGGGTCTATCTACGAGCAGTACTTC.

In DNA form, the CDR3 reads TGTGCCAGCAGTTTGCAGGGTGGGTCCGCTAACTATGGCTACACCTTC. Amino acid sequence: CASSLQGGSANYGYTF. This sequence joins TRBV27 and TRBJ1-2; maybe TRBD1 (5 bases). V dropped 3 bases and J dropped 0 bases, with 14 bases sitting between them. The CDR3 has 16 residues. From germline, CDR1 is MNHEY and CDR2 SMNVEV (reference sequence).

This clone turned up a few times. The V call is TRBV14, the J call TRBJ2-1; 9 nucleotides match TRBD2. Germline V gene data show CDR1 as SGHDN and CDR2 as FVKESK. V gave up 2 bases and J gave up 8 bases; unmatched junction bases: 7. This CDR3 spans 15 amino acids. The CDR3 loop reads CASSQFSGGWDEQFF. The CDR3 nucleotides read TGTGCCAGCAGCCAATTTAGCGGGGGCTGGGATGAGCAGTTCTTC. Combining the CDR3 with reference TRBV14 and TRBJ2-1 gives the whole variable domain EAGVTQFPSHSVIEKGQTVTLRCDPISGHDNLYWYRRVMGKEIKFLLHFVKESKQDESGMPNNRFLAERTGGTYSTLKVQPAELEDSGVYFCASSQFSGGWDEQFFGPGTRLTVL.

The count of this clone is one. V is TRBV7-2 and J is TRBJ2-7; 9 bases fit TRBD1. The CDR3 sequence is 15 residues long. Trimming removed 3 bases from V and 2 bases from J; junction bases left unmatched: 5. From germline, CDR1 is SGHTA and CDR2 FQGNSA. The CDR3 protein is CASSLSGQGTYEQYF. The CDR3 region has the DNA TGTGCCAGCAGCTTGTCGGGACAGGGAACCTACGAGCAGTACTTC.

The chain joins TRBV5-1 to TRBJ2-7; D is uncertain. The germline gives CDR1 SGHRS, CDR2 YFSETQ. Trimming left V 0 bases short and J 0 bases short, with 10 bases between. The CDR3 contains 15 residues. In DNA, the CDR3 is TGCGCCAGCAGCTTGGGAGGCACCCGCTCCTACGAGCAGTACTTC. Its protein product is CASSLGGTRSYEQYF. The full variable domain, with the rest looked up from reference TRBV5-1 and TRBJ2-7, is KAGVTQTPRYLIKTRGQQVTLSCSPISGHRSVSWYQQTPGQGLQFLFEYFSETQRNKGNFPGRFSGRQFSNSRSEMNVSTLELGDSALYLCASSLGGTRSYEQYFGPGTRLTVT.

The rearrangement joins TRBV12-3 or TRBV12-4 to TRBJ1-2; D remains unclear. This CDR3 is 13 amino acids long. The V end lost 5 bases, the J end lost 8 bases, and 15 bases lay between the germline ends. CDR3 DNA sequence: TGTGCCAGCAGTCCCGGAGGGTTTGCGGGCTACACCTTC. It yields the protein CASSPGGFAGYTF.

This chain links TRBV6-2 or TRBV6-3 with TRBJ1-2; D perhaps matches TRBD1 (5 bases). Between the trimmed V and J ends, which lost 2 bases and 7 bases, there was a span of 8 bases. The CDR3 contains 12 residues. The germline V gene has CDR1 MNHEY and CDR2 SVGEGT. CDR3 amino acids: CASSYKGPGYTF. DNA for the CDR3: TGTGCCAGCAGTTACAAGGGGCCTGGCTACACCTTC.